Shown below are 27 T cell receptor beta chains from a single sample sequenced in a study of T-cell reconstitution after alpha-beta-depleted transplantation in children. The TCRbeta library incorporated unique molecular identifiers. MiXCR, applied by TCRdb to the PCR reads, yields one record per CDR3 protein. The sample consists of hundreds of thousands of distinct CDR3 sequences, 10% to 15% of them appearing once. The source was PBMCs, mostly from graft donor cells, collected 360 days after TCRalphabeta/CD19-depleted stem cell transplant. The receptors were gathered from a male patient younger than 18 who had a stem cell transplant for acute myeloid leukemia, so the T cells may come from the graft donor.

This clonotype has more than one count but fewer than ten. The gene calls are TRBV20-1 and TRBJ2-1, with 9 bases identical to TRBD2. Germline V gene data show CDR1 as DFQATT and CDR2 as SNEGSKA (reference sequence). The V and J ends lost 6 bases and 2 bases, in that order; junction bases with no gene match: 8. The CDR3 runs 15 residues. For the CDR3, the DNA is TGCAGTGCAAGTCGGACTAGCGCCACCTACAATGAGCAGTTCTTC. It encodes CSASRTSATYNEQFF.

Worth noting for this clonotype: One end of the junction varies from germline; a read error may be responsible. The chain employs TRBV7-7 and TRBJ2-1, with 7 positions matching TRBD1. Germline V gene lookup returns CDR1 SSHAT and CDR2 FNYEAQ (reference sequence). The CDR3 sequence is 16 residues long. This CDR3 reads CASSLGVGTVYNEQFF. CDR3 sequence (DNA): TGTGCTAGCAGCTTAGGGGTGGGGACAGTCTACAATGAGCAGTTCTTC. The whole variable domain, filled in from reference TRBV7-7 and TRBJ2-1, reads GAGVSQSPRYKVTKRGQDVTLRCDPISSHATLYWYQQALGQGPEFLTYFNYEAQPDKSGLPSDRFSAERPEGSISTLTIQRTEQRDSAMYRCASSLGVGTVYNEQFFGPGTRLTVL.

To note about this clonotype: The conserved final phenylalanine or tryptophan is absent from the CDR3, which likely points to a read error. The V and J genes are TRBV7-9 and TRBJ2-7, with 7 bases matching TRBD1. CDR3 size: 14 residues. With 5 bases clipped from V and 5 bases from J, the junction kept 9 bases outside the gene matches. Germline assignment: CDR1 SEHNR and CDR2 FQNEAQ (reference sequence). In DNA form, the CDR3 reads TGTGCCAGCAGCAAAGGCGGCAGGGGGAACGAGCAGTACTAC. This gives the protein CASSKGGRGNEQYY.

The chain is built from TRBV28 and TRBJ2-7; D may correspond to TRBD1 or TRBD2 (5 bases each). V lost 3 bases, J lost 3 bases, and 12 bases lay in between. The V gene's germline CDR1 is MDHEN and CDR2 SYDVKM. The CDR3 spans 14 residues. DNA of the CDR3: TGTGCCAGCAGTTTCCCCTGGGGGTACTACGAGCAGTACTTC. The encoded protein is CASSFPWGYYEQYF. The variable domain in full, with the rest retrieved from reference TRBV28 and TRBJ2-7, is DVKVTQSSRYLVKRTGEKVFLECVQDMDHENMFWYRQDPGLGLRLIYFSYDVKMKEKGDIPEGYSVSREKKERFSLILESASTNQTSMYLCASSFPWGYYEQYFGPGTRLTVT.

CDR3: CASTSSGSAYNEQFF. The CDR3 nucleotides are TGCGCCAGCACCTCTAGCGGGAGTGCGTACAATGAGCAGTTCTTC. The rearrangement uses TRBV5-1 and TRBJ2-1; TRBD2 matches at 10 bases. The trim removed 6 bases at V and 4 bases at J, leaving 7 bases unmatched. This CDR3 is built from 15 residues. Germline V CDR1 and CDR2: SGHRS, YFSETQ.

The rearrangement uses TRBV20-1 and TRBJ2-2, with 7 bases aligning to TRBD2. J was trimmed by 6 bases and V by 3 bases; bases with no gene match: 19. Germline values: CDR1 DFQATT, CDR2 SNEGSKA (reference sequence). The CDR3 runs to 18 residues. The CDR3 protein is CSARWGLIPAEYPGELFF. The CDR3 nucleotides read TGCAGTGCTAGGTGGGGACTAATCCCTGCGGAGTATCCCGGGGAGCTGTTTTTT.

The chain combines TRBV7-2 with TRBJ2-2, with 7 bases aligning to TRBD2. V gave up 3 bases and J gave up 6 bases; unmatched junction bases: 10. Germline lookup yields CDR1 SGHTA and CDR2 FQGNSA. The CDR3 consists of 16 residues. In nucleotides, the CDR3 is TGTGCCAGCAGCTTCGACAGACTAGCTGGGGCCGGGGAGCTGTTTTTT. It codes for CASSFDRLAGAGELFF.

Ten or more counts support this clonotype. Relative to the germline gene, one junction end is altered; a read error may explain this. The CDR3 spells CSVGQGLEVFF. The DNA for the CDR3 is TGCAGCGTTGGGCAGGGGTTAGAAGTTTTCTTT. The J gene is TRBJ1-1, the V gene TRBV29-1; a weak D match, TRBD1 (6 bases). The CDR3 is 11 amino acids. Germline V CDR1 and CDR2: SQVTM, ANQGSEA.

This clonotype was seen ten or more times. The chain has TRBV7-3 and TRBJ2-5; D unclear. This CDR3 has 15 amino acids. Germline-derived CDR1 and CDR2 are SGHTA and FQGTGA. Trimming left V 1 base short and J 2 bases short, with 11 bases between. The CDR3 region has the DNA TGTGCCAGCAGCTTAAGTCCAGGCCAGCAAGAGACCCAGTACTTC. Translating gives CASSLSPGQQETQYF. Filled out from reference TRBV7-3 and TRBJ2-5, the complete variable domain reads GAGVSQTPSNKVTEKGKYVELRCDPISGHTALYWYRQSLGQGPEFLIYFQGTGAADDSGLPNDRFFAVRPEGSVSTLKIQRTERGDSAVYLCASSLSPGQQETQYFGPGTRLLVL.

This clonotype was seen only a few times. One end of the junction fails to match germline, which may point to a read error. The chain recombines TRBV20-1 with TRBJ2-1; 11 nucleotides agree with TRBD2. CDR1 and CDR2 (germline): DFQATT, SNEGSKA (reference sequence). The CDR3 spans 15 residues. The CDR3 here is CSAGDSGRVDNEQFF. CDR3 in DNA: TGCAGTGCTGGAGATAGCGGGAGGGTCGACAATGAGCAGTTCTTC.

This clonotype was seen more than once but under ten times. The chain carries TRBV28 and TRBJ2-1, with D uncertain. Germline V gene lookup returns CDR1 MDHEN and CDR2 SYDVKM. The CDR3 runs 17 residues. V gave up 8 bases and J gave up 1 base, with 21 bases separating them. The CDR3 DNA is TGTGCCAGCGGGCCCCGTTCACCAGCAAGTTCCTACAATGAGCAGTTCTTC. It specifies CASGPRSPASSYNEQFF.

The CDR3: CASSTTGSGELFF. The CDR3 nucleotides are TGTGCCAGCAGCACCACAGGGAGCGGGGAGCTGTTTTTT. V gene TRBV7-3 combines with J gene TRBJ2-2; D is perhaps TRBD1 (6 bases). Germline CDR1 and CDR2: SGHTA and FQGTGA. The CDR3 extends over 13 amino acids. Trimming stripped 5 bases from V and 7 bases from J, with 11 bases between. Variable domain in full (rest from reference TRBV7-3 and TRBJ2-2): GAGVSQTPSNKVTEKGKYVELRCDPISGHTALYWYRQSLGQGPEFLIYFQGTGAADDSGLPNDRFFAVRPEGSVSTLKIQRTERGDSAVYLCASSTTGSGELFFGEGSRLTVL.

This clonotype was detected a few times. The CDR3 DNA follows: TGTGCCAGCAGCCAGATCGGACTAGCGGGAGGGCCGAATGAGCAGTTCTTC. Its protein product is CASSQIGLAGGPNEQFF. This rearrangement joins TRBV4-2 to TRBJ2-1; 15 bases are a match to TRBD2. The J segment lost 7 bases and the V segment lost 3 bases, leaving 7 bases of the junction unmatched. CDR1 and CDR2 (germline): LGHNA, YNFKEQ. The length of the CDR3 is 17 residues.

V is TRBV11-2 and J is TRBJ2-5; D is possibly TRBD1 or TRBD2 (7 bases each). Trimming pared 3 bases from V and 0 bases from J, leaving 14 bases between. The CDR3 is 16 amino acids. Germline lookup yields CDR1 SGHAT and CDR2 FQNNGV. The CDR3 protein is CASSFPRGGYQETQYF. Written as DNA, the CDR3 is TGTGCCAGCAGCTTCCCCAGGGGGGGGTACCAAGAGACCCAGTACTTC.

This clonotype was seen more than once but under ten times. The chain links TRBV4-2 to TRBJ2-1, with TRBD2 identical over 8 bases. CDR1 is LGHNA, CDR2 YNFKEQ, per germline. After removal of 0 bases from V and 6 bases from J, the junction contained 10 bases not matched to a gene. The CDR3 is made up of 17 amino acids. The CDR3 loop reads CASSQDPAGGLLNEQFF. The CDR3 DNA sequence: TGTGCCAGCAGCCAAGATCCGGCGGGAGGCCTCCTCAATGAGCAGTTCTTC.

This clonotype was seen more than once but under ten times. The V gene is TRBV11-2, the J gene TRBJ2-1, with a weak D call TRBD2 (6 bases). CDR3 size: 15 residues. Germline CDR1 and CDR2: SGHAT and FQNNGV. The V end was cut by 5 bases, the J end by 5 bases, with 16 bases between. The CDR3 loop reads CASSPLGLVDNEQFF. In nucleotides, the CDR3 is TGTGCCAGCAGCCCCTTGGGACTCGTAGACAATGAGCAGTTCTTC.

This clonotype has ten or more counts. The V call is TRBV3-1, the J call TRBJ2-7; D gene ambiguous. Deletions cut 4 bases from V and 2 bases from J, with 15 bases between. Germline V gives CDR1 LGHDT, CDR2 YNNKEL (reference sequence). The CDR3 has 15 residues. The CDR3 here is CASSRDPKATYEQYF. The CDR3 region has the DNA TGTGCCAGCAGCCGCGACCCAAAGGCGACCTACGAGCAGTACTTC.

The rearrangement joins TRBV19 to TRBJ2-5; D is perhaps TRBD1 (5 bases). The ends were cut back, 4 bases at V and 3 bases at J, with 12 bases in the middle. The CDR3 spans 14 residues. CDR1 is LNHDA and CDR2 is SQIVND in the germline V gene (reference sequence). CDR3 bases: TGTGCCAGTAGTAAAGGGGCAGGAGAAGAGACCCAGTACTTC. Its translation: CASSKGAGEETQYF.

This clonotype was picked up a small number of times. CDR3 coding DNA: TGTGCCAGCTCTAGGGACCTCCCCTACGAGCAGTACTTC. Protein: CASSRDLPYEQYF. The rearrangement joins TRBV27 to TRBJ2-7; the D gene could be TRBD1 or TRBD2 (5 bases each). Germline assignment: CDR1 MNHEY and CDR2 SMNVEV (reference sequence). The V gene lost 8 bases and the J gene lost 2 bases, with 13 bases spanning the gap. The CDR3 totals 13 residues.

This sequence joins TRBV4-3 and TRBJ2-7; TRBD1 might be the D (5 bases). V shed 0 bases and J shed 5 bases, with 14 bases lying between them. Looked up from germline, CDR1 is LGHNA and CDR2 is YSLEER. This CDR3 has 15 amino acids. The CDR3 here is CASSQDKGRVHEQYF. The CDR3 DNA reads TGCGCCAGCAGCCAAGATAAGGGCAGGGTCCACGAGCAGTACTTC.

V usage is TRBV7-2 and J usage is TRBJ2-3, with TRBD1 matching over 8 bases. Trimming at V came to 5 bases and at J to 2 bases, leaving 9 bases not matched to a gene. Germline V gene sequence: CDR1 SGHTA, CDR2 FQGNSA. CDR3 length: 16 amino acids. The CDR3 DNA sequence: TGTGCCAGCAGCAAGAGGGACAGGTTCTTCACAGATACGCAGTATTTT. Its protein is CASSKRDRFFTDTQYF.

The V and J genes are TRBV12-3 or TRBV12-4 and TRBJ2-5; 8 nucleotides line up with TRBD2. V trimming: 4 bases; J trimming: 3 bases; junction bases outside the gene matches: 13. The CDR3 is 17 residues long. Written as DNA, the CDR3 is TGTGCCAGCAGTTGGGGTCGTTTGGGACTAGTAGAAGAGACCCAGTACTTC. Translated: CASSWGRLGLVEETQYF.

This clonotype has more than one count but fewer than ten. V and J are TRBV7-9 and TRBJ2-7; possibly TRBD1 or TRBD2 for D (5 bases each). Germline loops: CDR1 SEHNR, CDR2 FQNEAQ (reference sequence). The germline V and J ends were trimmed by 7 bases and 5 bases, with 18 bases remaining between them. The CDR3 extends over 14 amino acids. CDR3 in amino acids: CASTPWGNNDEQYF. CDR3 in DNA: TGTGCCAGCACCCCGTGGGGGAATAACGACGAGCAGTACTTC.

The chain carries TRBV6-2 or TRBV6-3 and TRBJ2-5, with 9 bases fitting TRBD1. The CDR3 length is 15 residues. The germline V gene has CDR1 MNHEY and CDR2 SVGEGT. Losses at the gene ends were 6 bases for V and 2 bases for J; bases not matched to a gene: 7. Written as DNA, the CDR3 is TGTGCCAGCAGCCGGACAGGGGCTACACAAGAGACCCAGTACTTC. Protein: CASSRTGATQETQYF.

This clonotype was picked up many times. The chain uses TRBV18 and TRBJ2-3, with D possibly being TRBD1 (6 bases). This CDR3 spans 14 amino acids. CDR1 is KGHSH and CDR2 is LQKENI in the germline V gene. V gave up 2 bases and J gave up 4 bases, with 10 bases separating them. CDR3 residues: CASSPKQGADTQYF. The CDR3, as DNA: TGTGCCAGCTCACCAAAACAGGGCGCAGATACGCAGTATTTT.

This clonotype was detected many times. The chain joins TRBV7-3 to TRBJ2-5; D is undetermined. CDR1 SGHTA and CDR2 FQGTGA come from the germline V gene. This CDR3 has 13 amino acids. V was clipped by 5 bases and J by 1 base, with 8 bases between them. The DNA for the CDR3 is TGTGCCAGCAGCATTGACACCCAAGAGACCCAGTACTTC. Translating it yields CASSIDTQETQYF. Drawing the rest from reference TRBV7-3 and TRBJ2-5, the complete variable domain is GAGVSQTPSNKVTEKGKYVELRCDPISGHTALYWYRQSLGQGPEFLIYFQGTGAADDSGLPNDRFFAVRPEGSVSTLKIQRTERGDSAVYLCASSIDTQETQYFGPGTRLLVL.

This clonotype was seen a handful of times. The V and J genes are TRBV20-1 and TRBJ2-7, with D possibly matching TRBD1 (5 bases). The CDR3 contains 14 residues. Germline-derived CDR1 and CDR2 are DFQATT and SNEGSKA (reference sequence). Trimming took 3 bases from V and 0 from J, leaving 12 bases between them. Written as DNA, the CDR3 is TGCAGTGCTAGCAGGGCCCCAACCTCCTACGAGCAGTACTTC. Translated: CSASRAPTSYEQYF.